The next 20 T cell receptor beta chains were all read from a single sample in a study of regulatory and conventional T cells in RAG deficiency. Genomic DNA came from blood conventional CD4+ T cells gated CD25-low CD127-high. Some clones are missing from TCRdb's copy, which holds only in-frame ones; the method was immunoSEQ multiplex PCR. The sample holds about 30,000 clones, approximately 96% seen once. These same records also appear under a second study, on regulatory T cells. That source notes: The PCR used 52 TRBV and 13 TRBJ primers.

The specimen sequenced was CD25- CD4+ T cells sorted from blood. Receptors originate from a human donor in good health.

The chain is built from TRBV11-2 and TRBJ2-7; 9 bases agree with TRBD2. J lost 4 bases, V lost 1 base, and 5 bases had no gene match. This CDR3 is 15 amino acids long. Per the germline V gene, CDR1 is SGHAT and CDR2 is FQNNGV. CDR3 nucleotide sequence: TGTGCCAGCAGCTTAGTGGTTAGCGGGAGTTACGAGCAGTACTTC. Translated, it gives CASSLVVSGSYEQYF.

This chain links TRBV9 with TRBJ2-1; a possible D gene is TRBD1 (5 bases). The germline CDR1 and CDR2 sequences are SGDLS and YYNGEE. The CDR3 runs to 14 residues. V was trimmed by 2 bases and J by 5 bases, leaving 11 bases between them. Here the CDR3 reads CASSVTQGNNEQFF. The CDR3 nucleotides read TGTGCCAGCAGCGTGACTCAGGGAAACAATGAGCAGTTCTTC.

The genes are TRBV5-1 and TRBJ1-1, with D possibly matching TRBD1 (5 bases). The CDR3 contains 14 residues. Trimming took off 3 bases at V and 0 bases at J, with 9 bases between the two ends. Germline V lookup: CDR1 SGHRS, CDR2 YFSETQ. The DNA for the CDR3 is TGCGCCAGCAGCTGGATGACAGTGAACACTGAAGCTTTCTTT. It translates to CASSWMTVNTEAFF.

The chain couples TRBV7-9 to TRBJ2-7, with 12 bases identical to TRBD1. Germline CDR1 is SEHNR and CDR2 is FQNEAQ (reference sequence). This CDR3 comprises 17 residues. V was clipped by 5 bases and J by 3 bases; unmatched bases: 11. The CDR3 loop is CASSTWAGTGGFYEQYF. In DNA form, the CDR3 reads TGTGCCAGCAGCACCTGGGCGGGGACAGGGGGCTTCTACGAGCAGTACTTC.

The chain's CDR3 is CASSIDRGAEQYF. The CDR3 bases are TGTGCCAGTAGTATAGATCGTGGGGCCGAGCAGTACTTC. The rearrangement links TRBV19 to TRBJ2-7; D possibly corresponds to TRBD1 (5 bases). The CDR3 contains 13 residues. V shed 0 bases and J shed 6 bases, with 9 bases lying between them. Germline V lookup: CDR1 LNHDA, CDR2 SQIVND (reference sequence).

The genes are TRBV5-4 and TRBJ2-2; 11 bases are shared with TRBD2. J gave up 0 bases and V 4 bases, and 5 bases lay outside the gene matches. This CDR3 comprises 17 residues. Germline V CDR1 and CDR2: SGHNT, YYREEE (reference sequence). CDR3 coding DNA: TGTGCCAGCAGCGGGCCTAGCGGGAGGACGAACACCGGGGAGCTGTTTTTT. Protein sequence: CASSGPSGRTNTGELFF.

The V call is TRBV7-8, the J call TRBJ2-7; D ambiguous. Trimming removed 5 bases at V and 3 bases at J, with 8 bases between. The CDR3 consists of 12 residues. Germline values: CDR1 SGHVS, CDR2 FQNEAQ. The CDR3 nucleotides read TGTGCCAGCAGCCCACTGAGCTACGAGCAGTACTTC. It is translated as CASSPLSYEQYF.

This clone has just one count. V usage is TRBV5-1 and J usage is TRBJ2-5; tentatively, D is TRBD1 (7 bases). CDR1 SGHRS and CDR2 YFSETQ come from the germline V gene. V shed 5 bases and J shed 5 bases, with 13 bases lying between them. CDR3 size: 13 residues. The CDR3 is CASRHPGGETQYF. Written as DNA, the CDR3 is TGCGCCAGCAGACACCCAGGGGGGGAGACCCAGTACTTC.

The chain uses TRBV5-4 and TRBJ2-6, with 7 positions matching TRBD2. From germline, CDR1 is SGHNT and CDR2 YYREEE (reference sequence). J was trimmed by 2 bases and V by 2 bases; bases with no gene match: 1. The CDR3 covers 15 residues. The CDR3 DNA reads as TGTGCCAGCAGCTTCGGGGGGACTGGGGCCAACGTCCTGACTTTC. Translation gives CASSFGGTGANVLTF.

The gene calls are TRBV21-1 and TRBJ1-2; the table's TRBD1 call for D was not verified on the DNA. TRBV21-1 has pseudogene status. The CDR3 totals 16 residues. The CDR3 DNA reads TGTGCCAGCGAGGGCAGGGGGCTTTCGGGTGTGCGGGGCTACACCTTC. Encoded protein: CASEGRGLSGVRGYTF.

The chain combines TRBV7-2 with TRBJ2-2; D call uncertain. CDR1 and CDR2 (germline): SGHTA, FQGNSA. This CDR3 region has 16 residues. Between the trimmed V and J ends, which lost 1 base and 0 bases, there was a span of 9 bases. CDR3 residues: CASSLVGLPNTGELFF. In nucleotides, the CDR3 is TGTGCCAGCAGCTTAGTTGGGCTTCCGAACACCGGGGAGCTGTTTTTT. The full variable domain, with the rest looked up from reference TRBV7-2 and TRBJ2-2, is GAGVSQSPSNKVTEKGKDVELRCDPISGHTALYWYRQSLGQGLEFLIYFQGNSAPDKSGLPSDRFSAERTGGSVSTLTIQRTQQEDSAVYLCASSLVGLPNTGELFFGEGSRLTVL.

V and J are TRBV10-3 and TRBJ2-5; 9 nucleotides agree with TRBD1. The CDR3 is 12 residues long. V lost 4 bases and J lost 9; bases outside the gene matches: 3. Germline CDR1 reads ENHRY; CDR2 reads SYGVKD. CDR3 region: CAISGTGEAQYF. CDR3 coding DNA: TGTGCCATCAGTGGGACAGGGGAGGCCCAGTACTTC.

V and J are TRBV6-4 and TRBJ2-5; 9 nucleotides align to TRBD2. Germline assignment: CDR1 MRHNA and CDR2 SNTAGT. Germline trimming cut 11 bases from V and 7 bases from J; bases unmatched to any gene: 14. The CDR3 has 14 amino acids. The CDR3 DNA is TGTGCCTTACCCCCTGGCGGGAGGGCCCCGACCCAGTACTTC. Protein sequence: CALPPGGRAPTQYF.

The rearrangement uses TRBV5-4 and TRBJ1-2; 7 nucleotides line up with TRBD1. This CDR3 region has 13 residues. The junction had 4 bases not matched to a gene; V was cut back by 4 bases and J by 4 bases. The V gene's germline CDR1 is SGHNT and CDR2 YYREEE (reference sequence). CDR3 sequence: CASSLGQSYGYTF. CDR3 sequence (DNA): TGTGCCAGCAGCCTGGGACAGTCCTATGGCTACACCTTC.

The chain recombines TRBV27 with TRBJ2-1; 8 nucleotides agree with TRBD1. Germline lookup yields CDR1 MNHEY and CDR2 SMNVEV (reference sequence). J gave up 0 bases and V 5 bases, and 9 bases lay outside the gene matches. The CDR3 extends over 17 amino acids. CDR3: CASSMDRAPSSYNEQFF. The CDR3 DNA is TGTGCCAGCAGTATGGACAGGGCCCCTAGCTCCTACAATGAGCAGTTCTTC.

J is TRBJ1-1 and V is TRBV6-5, with D tentatively TRBD1 (5 bases). The germline V and J ends were trimmed by 6 bases and 5 bases, with 19 bases remaining between them. CDR3 length equals 15 residues. From germline, CDR1 is MNHEY and CDR2 SVGAGI. The CDR3 loop reads CASRAPATGGTEAFF. The CDR3 DNA follows: TGTGCCAGCAGGGCTCCAGCCACAGGAGGGACTGAAGCTTTCTTT.

V and J are TRBV10-3 and TRBJ1-2, with D uncertain. V was pared by 3 bases and J by 2 bases, with 4 bases between. CDR1 and CDR2 from the germline V gene are ENHRY and SYGVKD. The CDR3 consists of 12 residues. CDR3 amino acids: CAISDRNYGYTF. The CDR3 nucleotides read TGTGCCATCAGTGACAGGAACTATGGCTACACCTTC.

This chain links TRBV2 with TRBJ2-3; D is undetermined. The V end lost 4 bases, the J end lost 5 bases, and 7 bases lay between the germline ends. The germline V gene encodes CDR1 SNHLY and CDR2 FYNNEI. The CDR3 extends over 12 amino acids. CDR3 protein: CASSGSVDTQYF. In nucleotides, the CDR3 is TGTGCCAGCAGTGGATCGGTAGATACGCAGTATTTT.

This rearrangement joins TRBV25-1 to TRBJ2-7; 7 bases line up with TRBD1. CDR1 MGHDK and CDR2 SYGVNS come from the germline V gene. With V trimmed by 4 bases and J by 4 bases, 7 bases remained unmatched. CDR3 size: 14 residues. The chain's CDR3 is CASSAGTVFYEQYF. CDR3 nucleotides: TGTGCCAGCAGTGCTGGGACAGTCTTTTACGAGCAGTACTTC.

CDR3 DNA sequence: TGTGCCAGCACGAAACAGTGGGCGGGTCTGGTGCAGTACTTC. This encodes CASTKQWAGLVQYF. The chain recombines TRBV5-6 with TRBJ2-7; the D gene is possibly TRBD2 (5 bases). The V end lost 6 bases, the J end lost 9 bases, and 22 bases lay between the germline ends. This CDR3 is built from 14 residues. CDR1 is SGHDT and CDR2 is YYEEEE in the germline V gene.